The 26 T cell receptor beta chains given below trace back to one sample, sequenced in a study of OX40 agonist ivuxolimab in advanced cancers. The protocol was immunoSEQ multiplex PCR, while the TCRdb copy is restricted to in-frame clones and leaves out a portion. The profile shows nearly 60,000 clones, around four fifths of them singletons. The sample was CD4+ or CD8+ T cells sorted from blood, taken in a trial of the OX40 agonist ivuxolimab. Receptors were obtained from an adult with an advanced solid tumor such as melanoma, head and neck, liver or kidney cancer.

This chain links TRBV6-6 with TRBJ1-3; D is ambiguous. This CDR3 is built from 16 residues. Trimming stripped 0 bases from V and 0 bases from J, with 9 bases between. CDR1 and CDR2 from the germline V gene are MNHNY and SVGAGI (reference sequence). The CDR3 DNA reads TGTGCCAGCAGTTACTCGACGTGGAGCTCTGGAAACACCATATATTTT. Its translation is CASSYSTWSSGNTIYF.

This clone was detected a few times. The chain joins TRBV25-1 to TRBJ2-1, with 8 bases aligning to TRBD2. CDR3 length: 13 residues. V lost 7 bases to trimming and J lost 4 bases; unmatched junction nucleotides: 3. The germline V gene encodes CDR1 MGHDK and CDR2 SYGVNS. DNA for the CDR3: TGTGCCAGCAACGGGGGGGGTTACAATGAGCAGTTCTTC. Protein sequence: CASNGGGYNEQFF.

The chain links TRBV5-6 to TRBJ2-1; 11 bases are shared with TRBD2. The CDR3 contains 14 residues. Germline V gene data show CDR1 as SGHDT and CDR2 as YYEEEE. Trimming at V came to 5 bases and at J to 7 bases, leaving 5 bases not matched to a gene. CDR3 nucleotide sequence: TGTGCCAGCAGGCCCCTAGCGGGGGGTAATGAGCAGTTCTTC. Its translation: CASRPLAGGNEQFF.

This clone was counted a single time. The chain's CDR3 is CASSSRTGGESYEQYF. The CDR3 nucleotides read TGTGCCAGCAGCTCCAGGACAGGGGGGGAATCCTACGAGCAGTACTTC. The V gene is TRBV11-2, the J gene TRBJ2-7, with 10 bases lining up with TRBD1. The CDR3 has 16 residues. V trimming: 4 bases; J trimming: 1 base; junction bases outside the gene matches: 7. In germline, CDR1 is SGHAT, CDR2 FQNNGV.

This chain links TRBV2 with TRBJ2-1; maybe TRBD1 (7 bases). Trimming stripped 0 bases from V and 9 bases from J, with 9 bases between. The CDR3 covers 13 residues. Germline CDR1 reads SNHLY; CDR2 reads FYNNEI. In nucleotides, the CDR3 is TGTGCCAGCAGTGAAGCGCAGGGGGGTGAGCAGTTCTTC. This sequence encodes CASSEAQGGEQFF.

This chain uses TRBV7-2 with TRBJ2-2, with 7 nucleotides matching TRBD2. The V segment lost 0 bases and the J segment 0 bases; nucleotides outside the gene matches: 1. Germline V gene data show CDR1 as SGHTA and CDR2 as FQGNSA. The CDR3 is made up of 16 amino acids. The CDR3 coding sequence is TGTGCCAGCAGCTTAGCGGCGGGGGCGAACACCGGGGAGCTGTTTTTT. Its protein product is CASSLAAGANTGELFF.

The chain combines TRBV28 with TRBJ2-1, with TRBD2 matching 8 bases. The CDR3 totals 15 residues. The V gene's germline CDR1 is MDHEN and CDR2 SYDVKM. The V and J ends lost 6 bases and 0 bases, in that order; junction bases with no gene match: 4. The DNA of the CDR3 is TGTGCCAGCAGCAAAGCGGGGGCCTCCTACAATGAGCAGTTCTTC. Amino acid sequence: CASSKAGASYNEQFF.

V usage is TRBV9 and J usage is TRBJ1-3; 7 nucleotides align to TRBD1. The CDR3 is 16 amino acids. Germline CDR1 SGDLS, CDR2 YYNGEE. V lost 4 bases, J lost 0 bases, and 7 bases stayed unmatched. CDR3 protein: CASSLIGTASGNTIYF. CDR3 bases: TGTGCCAGCAGCCTTATTGGGACAGCCTCTGGAAACACCATATATTTT. Full variable domain (outside the CDR3, taken from reference TRBV9 and TRBJ1-3): DSGVTQTPKHLITATGQRVTLRCSPRSGDLSVYWYQQSLDQGLQFLIQYYNGEERAKGNILERFSAQQFPDLHSELNLSSLELGDSALYFCASSLIGTASGNTIYFGEGSWLTVV.

This rearrangement joins TRBV6-4 to TRBJ2-5; the match to TRBD1 covers 9 bases. CDR3 length equals 15 residues. Germline values: CDR1 MRHNA, CDR2 SNTAGT. Trimming removed 6 bases from V and 5 bases from J; junction bases left unmatched: 10. CDR3 in amino acids: CASSLTGGAGETQYF. In DNA, the CDR3 is TGTGCCAGCAGCTTAACAGGGGGCGCGGGGGAGACCCAGTACTTC.

This chain links TRBV5-1 with TRBJ1-4; no clear D. CDR1 is SGHRS, CDR2 YFSETQ, per germline. The CDR3 sequence is 14 residues long. Trimming left V 4 bases short and J 0 bases short, with 7 bases between. CDR3 region: CASSVHPTNEKLFF. The CDR3, as DNA: TGCGCCAGCAGCGTACATCCAACTAATGAAAAACTGTTTTTT.

V gene TRBV6-1 combines with J gene TRBJ1-6; tentative D call: TRBD1 (5 bases). Germline V gene data show CDR1 as MNHNS and CDR2 as SASEGT. The CDR3 consists of 15 residues. V lost 3 bases to trimming and J lost 10 bases, with 16 bases between them. The chain's CDR3 is CASSDITGGPSPLHF. CDR3 bases: TGTGCCAGCAGTGATATCACAGGAGGGCCCTCACCCCTCCACTTT.

The chain joins TRBV9 to TRBJ1-3, with D maybe TRBD1 (5 bases). The V end was cut by 3 bases, the J end by 2 bases, with 12 bases between. The germline CDR1 and CDR2 sequences are SGDLS and YYNGEE. This CDR3 is built from 15 residues. This CDR3 is CASSALGGAGNTIYF. The CDR3 DNA reads as TGTGCCAGCAGCGCCCTGGGGGGGGCTGGAAACACCATATATTTT.

This clone has only a few counts. An end of the junction differs from the germline gene, which may be a read error. The genes are TRBV2 and TRBJ1-2, with D unresolved. This CDR3 contains 12 residues. CDR1 is SNHLY and CDR2 is FYNNEI in the germline V gene. The CDR3 here is CASREDKYGYTF. The CDR3, as DNA: TGTGCCAGCAGGGAAGACAAGTATGGCTACACCTTC.

The rearrangement links TRBV25-1 to TRBJ1-1, with TRBD1 matching over 11 bases. Unmatched junction bases numbered 6, after V lost 1 base and J lost 5 bases. This CDR3 spans 16 amino acids. CDR1 is MGHDK and CDR2 is SYGVNS in the germline V gene. This CDR3 reads CASSESGTGGVTEAFF. The CDR3 DNA reads as TGTGCCAGCAGTGAATCCGGGACAGGGGGAGTGACTGAAGCTTTCTTT.

The sample holds a few counts of this clone. The chain couples TRBV7-6 to TRBJ1-1, with 8 bases lining up with TRBD1. The junction had 6 bases not matched to a gene; V was cut back by 5 bases and J by 4 bases. The CDR3 contains 14 residues. Germline assignment: CDR1 SGHVS and CDR2 FNYEAQ. The CDR3: CASSMTGVPTEAFF. In DNA form, the CDR3 reads TGTGCCAGCAGCATGACAGGGGTGCCCACTGAAGCTTTCTTT.

The gene calls are TRBV5-1 and TRBJ2-2; TRBD2 is a possible D gene (6 bases). Germline V gives CDR1 SGHRS, CDR2 YFSETQ. V was pared by 5 bases and J by 2 bases, with 10 bases between. There are 14 residues in the CDR3. The DNA for the CDR3 is TGCGCCAGCAGAAGGGAGGCAAACACCGGGGAGCTGTTTTTT. Translated, it gives CASRREANTGELFF.

The chain couples TRBV12-5 to TRBJ2-7, with no clear D. CDR3 length: 11 amino acids. Germline V gives CDR1 LGHNT, CDR2 FRNRAP. The germline V and J ends were trimmed by 6 bases and 4 bases, with 7 bases remaining between them. The CDR3 nucleotides read TGTGCTAGTGGGGCATCTTACGAGCAGTACTTC. Encoded protein: CASGASYEQYF.

This chain connects TRBV4-1 to TRBJ2-7, with a possible D match to TRBD2 (6 bases). V lost 2 bases and J lost 7, with 27 bases in between. Germline assignment: CDR1 MGHRA and CDR2 YSYEKL. The CDR3 extends over 18 amino acids. The CDR3 region is CASSQSRDRGRSGGEQYF. The CDR3 DNA sequence: TGCGCCAGCAGCCAATCCCGGGACCGAGGACGGTCAGGAGGGGAGCAGTACTTC.

The table lists this clone with a count of one. V is TRBV6-5 and J is TRBJ1-3, with no clear D. The CDR3 consists of 15 residues. Germline CDR1 reads MNHEY; CDR2 reads SVGAGI. V was pared by 2 bases and J by 0 bases, with 8 bases between. The CDR3 nucleotides are TGTGCCAGCAGTTACGGCGGAACCTCTGGAAACACCATATATTTT. Translated, it gives CASSYGGTSGNTIYF.

The V and J genes are TRBV10-1 and TRBJ1-1; D is unresolved. Germline V lookup: CDR1 WNHNN, CDR2 SYGVQD (reference sequence). Between the trimmed V and J ends, which lost 5 bases and 1 base, there was a span of 8 bases. The CDR3 runs to 13 residues. CDR3 DNA: TGCGCCAGCAGTTCGGGCCAGAACACTGAAGCTTTCTTT. It translates to CASSSGQNTEAFF.

The chain combines TRBV5-4 with TRBJ2-3; D unclear. Germline V gene data show CDR1 as SGHNT and CDR2 as YYREEE (reference sequence). CDR3 length: 13 residues. The germline V and J ends were trimmed by 2 bases and 3 bases, with 7 bases remaining between them. In DNA, the CDR3 is TGTGCCAGCAGCTTACTCCGGACAGATACGCAGTATTTT. Translation: CASSLLRTDTQYF. The full variable domain, in which reference TRBV5-4 and TRBJ2-3 provide the parts outside the CDR3, is ETGVTQSPTHLIKTRGQQVTLRCSSQSGHNTVSWYQQALGQGPQFIFQYYREEENGRGNFPPRFSGLQFPNYSSELNVNALELDDSALYLCASSLLRTDTQYFGPGTRLTVL.

The rearrangement uses TRBV6-1 and TRBJ1-2, with TRBD1 identical over 7 bases. The V gene end was trimmed by 7 bases and the J gene end by 3 bases; junction bases not matched to a gene: 8. Germline V gives CDR1 MNHNS, CDR2 SASEGT. This CDR3 has 14 amino acids. The CDR3 DNA reads as TGTGCCAGCATCCGACAGGGTTCAGACTATGGCTACACCTTC. Protein product: CASIRQGSDYGYTF.

The table lists this clone with a few counts. The V call is TRBV10-3, the J call TRBJ1-2; D unclear. The V end lost 6 bases, the J end lost 4 bases, and 15 bases lay between the germline ends. This CDR3 spans 14 amino acids. Germline values: CDR1 ENHRY, CDR2 SYGVKD. The chain's CDR3 is CAIRPSVVSYGYTF. CDR3 nucleotide sequence: TGTGCCATCAGGCCCAGCGTAGTGAGCTATGGCTACACCTTC.

The genes are TRBV29-1 and TRBJ2-7; 7 bases match TRBD1. The CDR3 sequence is 13 residues long. Germline loops: CDR1 SQVTM, CDR2 ANQGSEA. V lost 2 bases and J lost 5; bases outside the gene matches: 6. The CDR3 spells CSVETGVGDEQYF. The CDR3 region has the DNA TGCAGCGTTGAAACAGGGGTTGGGGACGAGCAGTACTTC.

This clone was counted a few times. J is TRBJ2-2 and V is TRBV6-6; D assignment may be TRBD1 or TRBD2 (5 bases each). The CDR3 has 15 amino acids. From germline, CDR1 is MNHNY and CDR2 SVGAGI (reference sequence). V lost 7 bases, J lost 3 bases, and 15 bases lay in between. The CDR3 bases are TGTGCCAGCACCCGGGACGGCTCGGACACCGGGGAGCTGTTTTTT. It translates to CASTRDGSDTGELFF.

The chain employs TRBV5-4 and TRBJ2-2; possibly TRBD2 for D (5 bases). CDR1 SGHNT and CDR2 YYREEE come from the germline V gene (reference sequence). The V gene lost 4 bases and the J gene lost 1 base, with 11 bases spanning the gap. This CDR3 spans 15 amino acids. The CDR3 sequence: CASSRSGLNTGELFF. The CDR3 DNA is TGTGCCAGCAGCCGGTCGGGGTTGAACACCGGGGAGCTGTTTTTT.